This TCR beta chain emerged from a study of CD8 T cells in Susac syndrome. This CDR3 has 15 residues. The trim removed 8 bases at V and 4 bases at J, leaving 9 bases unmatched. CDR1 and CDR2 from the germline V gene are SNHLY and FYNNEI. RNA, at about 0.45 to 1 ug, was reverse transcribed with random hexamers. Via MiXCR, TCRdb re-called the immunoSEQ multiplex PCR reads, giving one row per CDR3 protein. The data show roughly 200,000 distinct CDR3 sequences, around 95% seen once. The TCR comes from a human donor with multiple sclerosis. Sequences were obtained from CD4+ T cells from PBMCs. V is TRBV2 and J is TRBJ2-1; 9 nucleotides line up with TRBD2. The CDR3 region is CASGDSGGVYNEQFF. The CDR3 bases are TGTGCCAGCGGAGATAGCGGGGGAGTATACAATGAGCAGTTCTTC.